What follows are 27 T cell receptor beta chains derived from one specimen sequenced in a study of cytomegalovirus exposure and HLA in healthy donors listed by TCRdb under 2017. Libraries came from the immunoSEQ multiplex PCR assay. This immuneACCESS table, as held by TCRdb, lists in-frame sequences with V and J called but not all clones. Of the missing ones, under half trace to an unresolved V gene in checked studies; the others have no known cause. The sample table shows around 300,000 clones, and approximately 85% are seen once. The ten largest account for around 0.96% of the sample. The sample comprised PBMCs. The receptor set was obtained from a man aged 25-45 years in good health and CMV-seronegative.

This clone has a handful of counts. This rearrangement joins TRBV10-3 to TRBJ1-5; D might be TRBD1 (5 bases). This CDR3 region has 13 residues. The V end was cut by 8 bases, the J end by 5 bases, with 13 bases between. Germline-derived CDR1 and CDR2 are ENHRY and SYGVKD. The CDR3 is CAISGGEHQPQHF. The CDR3 DNA follows: TGTGCCATCTCCGGGGGGGAGCATCAGCCCCAGCATTTT.

This chain links TRBV19 with TRBJ1-1; TRBD1 is a possible D gene (6 bases). Trimming shortened V by 3 bases and J by 3 bases, and 14 bases separated the two germline ends. CDR3 size: 15 residues. In germline, CDR1 is LNHDA, CDR2 SQIVND (reference sequence). CDR3 coding DNA: TGTGCCAGTAGTATTATTTCAGGGGCGGACACTGAAGCTTTCTTT. Translating gives CASSIISGADTEAFF.

V and J are TRBV27 and TRBJ2-7; the match to TRBD1 covers 9 bases. This CDR3 contains 15 residues. V was pared by 2 bases and J by 5 bases, with 7 bases of the junction left unmatched. Germline CDR1 reads MNHEY; CDR2 reads SMNVEV (reference sequence). The CDR3 spells CASSLIGTGTHEQYF. The CDR3 coding sequence is TGTGCCAGCAGTTTAATCGGGACAGGGACCCACGAGCAGTACTTC.

This clone was seen a single time. V usage is TRBV19 and J usage is TRBJ1-5; the D gene is possibly TRBD1 (6 bases). The CDR3 covers 16 residues. CDR1 LNHDA and CDR2 SQIVND come from the germline V gene (reference sequence). Between the trimmed V and J ends, which lost 6 bases and 2 bases, there was a span of 17 bases. The CDR3 DNA is TGTGCCAGTAGCCAGGCAGGGGCCGTCGGCAATCAGCCCCAGCATTTT. It yields the protein CASSQAGAVGNQPQHF.

The rearrangement links TRBV9 to TRBJ1-1, with D unresolved. Trimming removed 0 bases at V and 0 bases at J, with 6 bases between. Germline V gene data show CDR1 as SGDLS and CDR2 as YYNGEE. The length of the CDR3 is 14 residues. The CDR3 sequence: CASSVDGMNTEAFF. Written as DNA, the CDR3 is TGTGCCAGCAGCGTAGACGGTATGAACACTGAAGCTTTCTTT.

The chain links TRBV2 to TRBJ1-4; 7 bases are shared with TRBD1. J lost 0 bases, V lost 6 bases, and 13 bases had no gene match. Germline-derived CDR1 and CDR2 are SNHLY and FYNNEI. This CDR3 spans 18 amino acids. CDR3 nucleotides: TGTGCCAGCAGGGCAGGGACAGCGGCAGGGCCAACTAATGAAAAACTGTTTTTT. Its protein product is CASRAGTAAGPTNEKLFF.

About this clone itself: This CDR3 is also generated by other DNA sequences in the sample. The J gene is TRBJ1-2, the V gene TRBV18, with D perhaps TRBD1 (6 bases). The ends were cut back, 3 bases at V and 2 bases at J, with 7 bases in the middle. The CDR3 contains 13 residues. Germline V gene lookup returns CDR1 KGHSH and CDR2 LQKENI. In DNA form, the CDR3 reads TGTGCCAGCTCACCGGACAGAAACTATGGCTACACCTTC. Amino acid sequence: CASSPDRNYGYTF.

V gene TRBV18 combines with J gene TRBJ1-2; 7 nucleotides agree with TRBD1. Germline V lookup: CDR1 KGHSH, CDR2 LQKENI. The CDR3 extends over 15 amino acids. V was clipped by 5 bases and J by 7 bases; unmatched bases: 13. CDR3 nucleotides: TGTGCCAGCTCATCGTCGGGACAGCCTTTAATTGGCTACACCTTC. Translation: CASSSSGQPLIGYTF.

The chain has TRBV18 and TRBJ1-5; no clear D. CDR1 is KGHSH, CDR2 LQKENI, per germline. The V gene lost 6 bases and the J gene lost 4 bases, with 10 bases spanning the gap. The CDR3 extends over 13 amino acids. CDR3 sequence: CASSSDMNQPQHF. The DNA of the CDR3 is TGTGCCAGCTCCTCAGACATGAATCAGCCCCAGCATTTT.

This sequence joins TRBV14 and TRBJ1-2; 8 bases match TRBD1. CDR1 SGHDN and CDR2 FVKESK come from the germline V gene. This CDR3 has 13 residues. V gave up 4 bases and J gave up 9 bases; unmatched junction bases: 7. This chain's CDR3 is CASSPFRTGSYTF. CDR3 DNA: TGTGCCAGCAGCCCTTTCAGGACAGGGAGCTACACCTTC.

The genes are TRBV10-3 and TRBJ1-1; 8 positions match TRBD1. The J segment lost 5 bases and the V segment lost 6 bases, leaving 11 bases of the junction unmatched. The V gene's germline CDR1 is ENHRY and CDR2 SYGVKD. The CDR3 is made up of 15 amino acids. DNA of the CDR3: TGTGCCATCAGCTCACTACAGGGGGAGAGGACTGAAGCTTTCTTT. Translating gives CAISSLQGERTEAFF.

V usage is TRBV6-5 and J usage is TRBJ2-7; 8 bases are a match to TRBD1. Germline V gene lookup returns CDR1 MNHEY and CDR2 SVGAGI. The CDR3 sequence is 12 residues long. J lost 8 bases, V lost 8 bases, and 8 bases had no gene match. This CDR3 reads CASSAGGAKQYF. The DNA for the CDR3 is TGTGCCAGCTCGGCAGGGGGCGCAAAGCAGTACTTC.

The chain uses TRBV6-1 and TRBJ1-4, with 9 bases that match TRBD1. Germline-derived CDR1 and CDR2 are MNHNS and SASEGT. Trimming at V came to 7 bases and at J to 7 bases, leaving 7 bases not matched to a gene. The CDR3 is 14 amino acids. CDR3 DNA sequence: TGTGCCAGCACTATGACAGGGGGAGGTGAAAAACTGTTTTTT. Translating it yields CASTMTGGGEKLFF.

CDR3 nucleotides: TGTGCCAGCAGCCCCTCCTATGGCTACACCTTC. Translation: CASSPSYGYTF. V usage is TRBV7-2 and J usage is TRBJ1-2, with D uncertain. Germline V gene lookup returns CDR1 SGHTA and CDR2 FQGNSA. The CDR3 extends over 11 amino acids. Between the trimmed V and J ends, which lost 5 bases and 4 bases, there was a span of 5 bases.

The chain employs TRBV27 and TRBJ2-7; TRBD1 matches 8 bases. Trimming cost V 6 bases and J 4 bases; bases outside gene matches: 5. Per the germline V gene, CDR1 is MNHEY and CDR2 is SMNVEV (reference sequence). This CDR3 region has 13 residues. The CDR3 region is CASSGQGLYEQYF. The DNA for the CDR3 is TGTGCCAGCAGCGGACAGGGCTTGTACGAGCAGTACTTC.

The V call is TRBV6-5, the J call TRBJ2-7; 9 bases match TRBD1. Germline V gene lookup returns CDR1 MNHEY and CDR2 SVGAGI. V gave up 0 bases and J gave up 3 bases; unmatched junction bases: 3. The CDR3 is 15 residues long. The CDR3 DNA reads as TGTGCCAGCAGTTACTCTGGGACAGGGCACTACGAGCAGTACTTC. As protein: CASSYSGTGHYEQYF.

J is TRBJ2-5 and V is TRBV5-1; TRBD2 is a possible D gene (6 bases). This CDR3 spans 15 amino acids. Germline assignment: CDR1 SGHRS and CDR2 YFSETQ. Trimming pared 6 bases from V and 3 bases from J, leaving 18 bases between. The CDR3: CASTERGTPKETQYF. In DNA, the CDR3 is TGCGCCAGCACCGAAAGAGGGACTCCCAAAGAGACCCAGTACTTC. Supplemented by reference TRBV5-1 and TRBJ2-5, the full variable domain reads KAGVTQTPRYLIKTRGQQVTLSCSPISGHRSVSWYQQTPGQGLQFLFEYFSETQRNKGNFPGRFSGRQFSNSRSEMNVSTLELGDSALYLCASTERGTPKETQYFGPGTRLLVL.

This clone was seen once. This chain connects TRBV15 to TRBJ2-1; 7 nucleotides match TRBD1. The length of the CDR3 is 15 residues. Germline CDR1 and CDR2: LNHNV and YYDKDF (reference sequence). V shed 0 bases and J 8 bases; nucleotides not matched to a gene: 7. CDR3 region: CATSREGQAVDEQFF. The CDR3 DNA is TGTGCCACCAGCAGAGAAGGACAGGCCGTGGATGAGCAGTTCTTC. The complete variable domain, with remaining parts taken from reference TRBV15 and TRBJ2-1, reads DAMVIQNPRYQVTQFGKPVTLSCSQTLNHNVMYWYQQKSSQAPKLLFHYYDKDFNNEADTPDNFQSRRPNTSFCFLDIRSPGLGDTAMYLCATSREGQAVDEQFFGPGTRLTVL.

As DNA, the CDR3 is TGTGCCAGCCGGTCCCCGACAGGGCAAAGCTCCTACGAGCAGTACTTC. This sequence encodes CASRSPTGQSSYEQYF. The gene calls are TRBV27 and TRBJ2-7, with TRBD1 matching 7 bases. The CDR3 is made up of 16 amino acids. Germline CDR1 is MNHEY and CDR2 is SMNVEV (reference sequence). With V trimmed by 8 bases and J by 0 bases, 13 bases remained unmatched.

CDR3 DNA: TGTGCCTCGCGCTCGCGGGGGACGTTGAACACCGGGGAGCTGTTTTTT. Encoded protein: CASRSRGTLNTGELFF. This chain connects TRBV30 to TRBJ2-2; TRBD2 aligns across 7 bases. The CDR3 has 16 residues. V dropped 7 bases and J dropped 1; count of bases not matched to a gene: 12. CDR1 and CDR2 (germline): GTSNPN, SVGIG (reference sequence).

The genes are TRBV5-5 and TRBJ2-7; TRBD1 matches at 9 bases. The CDR3 length is 17 residues. Unmatched junction bases numbered 9, after V lost 2 bases and J lost 0 bases. Germline CDR1 reads SGHKS; CDR2 reads YYEKEE (reference sequence). DNA of the CDR3: TGTGCCAGCAGCTTCAAAGGGGACAGGGCTATCTCCTACGAGCAGTACTTC. It specifies CASSFKGDRAISYEQYF.

This chain joins TRBV5-1 and TRBJ1-2; TRBD1 matches at 7 bases. CDR3 length equals 15 residues. The V and J ends lost 1 base and 4 bases, in that order; junction bases with no gene match: 7. Germline CDR1 and CDR2: SGHRS and YFSETQ. CDR3: CASSLTTGTPYGYTF. For the CDR3, the DNA is TGCGCCAGCAGCTTGACGACAGGGACCCCCTATGGCTACACCTTC. The full variable domain, completed using reference TRBV5-1 and TRBJ1-2, is KAGVTQTPRYLIKTRGQQVTLSCSPISGHRSVSWYQQTPGQGLQFLFEYFSETQRNKGNFPGRFSGRQFSNSRSEMNVSTLELGDSALYLCASSLTTGTPYGYTFGSGTRLTVV.

V gene TRBV29-1 combines with J gene TRBJ2-5; the match to TRBD2 covers 15 bases. CDR3 length: 16 residues. Trimming removed 4 bases from V and 4 bases from J; junction bases left unmatched: 7. Germline lookup yields CDR1 SQVTM and CDR2 ANQGSEA. The CDR3 protein is CSVARTSGGAGETQYF. The DNA for the CDR3 is TGCAGCGTTGCTCGGACTAGCGGGGGGGCAGGAGAGACCCAGTACTTC.

V is TRBV27 and J is TRBJ1-5; D perhaps matches TRBD1 (5 bases). Germline loops: CDR1 MNHEY, CDR2 SMNVEV (reference sequence). Trimming took off 1 base at V and 4 bases at J, with 11 bases between the two ends. The CDR3 length is 15 residues. The CDR3 nucleotides are TGTGCCAGCAGTTTATATCGACAGCCTAATCAGCCCCAGCATTTT. It is translated as CASSLYRQPNQPQHF.

V usage is TRBV14 and J usage is TRBJ1-2; D call uncertain. The CDR3 consists of 13 residues. Per germline, CDR1 SGHDN and CDR2 FVKESK. The V end was cut by 4 bases, the J end by 5 bases, with 11 bases between. CDR3 protein: CASSPYPGYGYTF. CDR3 coding DNA: TGTGCCAGCAGCCCCTATCCCGGGTATGGCTACACCTTC.

J is TRBJ1-2 and V is TRBV15; the match to TRBD1 covers 8 bases. The CDR3 sequence is 14 residues long. With 3 bases clipped from V and 5 bases from J, the junction kept 5 bases outside the gene matches. Per germline, CDR1 LNHNV and CDR2 YYDKDF (reference sequence). CDR3 nucleotides: TGTGCCACCAGCAGGGACAGGGATCGGTATGGCTACACCTTC. It is translated as CATSRDRDRYGYTF.

The V gene is TRBV19, the J gene TRBJ1-2; TRBD1 matches at 7 bases. This CDR3 spans 17 amino acids. V lost 6 bases, J lost 3 bases, and 16 bases stayed unmatched. The V gene's germline CDR1 is LNHDA and CDR2 SQIVND (reference sequence). The CDR3 nucleotides are TGTGCCAGTAGATTTCGACAGGGCTCCTTGGGTGACTATGGCTACACCTTC. It encodes CASRFRQGSLGDYGYTF.